In its sample, the clone carrying this T cell receptor beta chain was seen once. This sample was included in a study of technical replicates of blood from a handful of donors. Here immunoSEQ multiplex PCR was the method, and the copy in TCRdb shows in-frame clones only, minus some. The table includes tens of thousands of clones, roughly 94% detected once. This CDR3 spans 13 amino acids. V shed 6 bases, J shed 6 bases, and the junction held 6 bases outside the gene matches. Germline values: CDR1 LNHNV, CDR2 YYDKDF (reference sequence). V gene TRBV15 combines with J gene TRBJ1-2, with 8 bases lining up with TRBD1. This sequence originates from a human donor in good health. The sample consisted of T cells isolated from PBMCs. The CDR3 sequence is CATRAGGSDGYTF. The CDR3 DNA reads as TGTGCCACCAGAGCAGGGGGCAGCGATGGCTACACCTTC.